The following is a TCR beta chain sequence with its context. Its antigen remains undetermined. Nothing much larger sits one base from this clone, and base qualities are not available. Library method: the immunoSEQ multiplex PCR assay. The multiplex PCR relied on a mix of 60 forward primers for TCR Vbeta segments and 13 reverse primers for TCR Jbeta segments. Amplification of the CDR3 region of rearranged TCR beta genes was performed with a multiplex PCR assay on genomic DNA. The Illumina HiSeq System was used to sequence the amplified TCR beta libraries as 87-base-pair reads. The paper's data handling went like this. In a later analysis, some 80 million unique TCR beta chains were counted across the approximately 620 repertoires, and roughly 10 million of these chains were shared by at least two donors. Raw reads were error-corrected and collapsed into unique sequences with a nearest-neighbor algorithm that merged closely related sequences to remove PCR and sequencing errors. V, D and J gene segments were assigned by aligning CDR3 sequences to IMGT reference sequences. For a sequence to be retained, a match of at least six nucleotides was required to both a V gene segment and a J gene segment. A rearrangement was called productive if the CDR3 had no stop codons and remained in frame with V and J, and every other rearrangement was called non-productive. Following IMGT convention, CDR3 was defined as the stretch from the second conserved V-encoded cysteine to the conserved J-encoded phenylalanine. The earlier analysis of approximately 500 of the donors excluded sequences that lacked an unambiguous match to a single V gene segment. An earlier analysis of about 590 of the donors classified V segments as functional when productive rearrangements were above 56.7% and as segregating when the standard deviation between donors was above 5%. To diagnose cytomegalovirus status from the catalog of TCR beta chain sequences, a statistical classification framework was built. In a later analysis, V and J genes were assigned by comparing TCR nucleotide sequences against IMGT/GENE-DB human TR gene sequences. A later analysis assigned CDR3 sequences and most-parsimonious VDJ recombination scenarios with the TCRdist pipeline. In a later analysis, each TCR beta chain was defined by its CDR3 amino acid sequence together with its V-gene family, and reads lacking a unique V-gene family were excluded. A later analysis removed roughly 590 highly shared, low-generation-probability nucleotide sequences to deal with suspected cross-contamination and a sequencing artifact. In a later analysis, a clonal expansion index for each public chain was calculated from normalized within-repertoire ranks of inferred template counts. In a later analysis, generation probabilities were computed using a VDJ recombination model fitted to out-of-frame rearrangements, and the results were checked against IGoR. In a later analysis, TCR-TCR, TCR-HLA and TCR-CMV co-occurrence was scored with hypergeometric tests, and a repertoire-size bias correction was applied to TCR pairs. To estimate false discovery rates, a later analysis permuted the HLA or CMV assignments 20 times. In a later analysis, co-occurring TCRs were grouped using DBSCAN, and TCRdist sequence similarity was added for clustering within HLA-allele-positive subsets. Repertoires with fewer than 30,000 or more than 120,000 public chains were left out of co-occurrence clustering, as were four to six repertoires with anomalous nucleotide sharing. Sourced from immuneACCESS, this table was stored by TCRdb with only in-frame sequences that have V and J called. A share of the clones is absent; for the studies checked, an unresolved V gene accounts for under half, and the remainder has no known explanation. That table furnishes V, J and clone size, whereas the DNA furnished D and trimming. The sample table lists under 200,000 clones, roughly four fifths of them with a count of one. Of the sample, around 2.5% falls within the top ten clones.

V drops 6 bases and J drops 4 bases, leaving 12 bases in between. From its cysteine to its phenylalanine, the CDR3 spans 13 amino acids. Here the CDR3 DNA is all that survives: 39 bases in frame from base 1. According to the germline V gene, CDR1 reads LGHNA and CDR2 reads YSLEER. The entry originates in a study of cytomegalovirus exposure and HLA in healthy donors (TCRdb year 2017). With respect to the entire study: An earlier analysis of around 600 of the donors reported approximately 270 Gb of sequence data and roughly 100 million unique TCR beta sequences from 150 million to 200 million T cells. Every discovery cohort repertoire had been produced on one sequencing platform. The number of typed donors differed by locus: roughly 620-630 for A, B, C, DRB1 and DQB1; some 540 for DQA1; some 610 for DPA1; and about 450 for DPB1. HLA typing included class I and class II loci at four-digit resolution. Donor age, sex, ethnicity and CMV serostatus were collected together with the repertoire data. The aim of the study was to test whether cataloging public T cell receptors could identify signatures of past pathogen exposure. The study profiled the T cell repertoires of fewer than 850 subjects by immunosequencing and related them to cytomegalovirus serostatus. In a later genetic analysis, genome-wide SNP genotypes for about 65% of the roughly 670 donors were used, and that subset was treated as a discovery cohort. Around 330 gigabases of sequencing data and 70 million to 95 million unique TCR sequences made up an early release that covered 640 HLA-typed donors. A later analysis re-examined previously published TCR beta repertoires from several hundred donors and added high-resolution HLA genotyping to investigate patterns of TCR occurrence. Of the roughly 390 genotyped donors, over 70% fell in the genetic ancestry cluster associated with self-reported Caucasian donors. In the later analysis, no new phenotypic data were used to find candidate immune exposures; instead, reliance was placed on TCR beta sequences and their occurrence across donors. On average, roughly 200,000 unique TCR beta nucleotide sequences were sequenced per donor among 398 genotyped donors of the cohort, with roughly 20% of those sequences being non-productive. In an earlier analysis of 500 to 650 of the donors, high-throughput TCR beta sequencing was used to judge whether each TCR beta V gene segment behaved as functional or pseudogenic. The study combined high-throughput TCR immunosequencing, statistical association of individual TCRs with disease status, and machine learning to predict cytomegalovirus infection status. Besides the first cohort of 550 to 750 subjects, a separate validation cohort made up of 120 different subjects was used. About five DR-DQ haplotypes were handled as single units for association and clustering, since linkage in the cohort was strong.

The cohort was made up of 650 to 700 healthy bone marrow donors. At the time of sampling, all cohort members were nominally healthy, though unrecorded immune exposures were likely present. The donor tested CMV seronegative, placing the donor among the 352 seronegative members of the cohort. Each donor provided a peripheral blood sample, and peripheral blood mononuclear cells were used for TCR beta sequencing. The Qiagen DNeasy Blood Extraction Kit was used to extract genomic DNA from the blood cell samples. The paper's findings and limits, for the study overall: When HLA alleles, especially DR and DQ, strongly co-occurred, TCR associations were difficult to assign to individual alleles. The authors suggested that the approach could potentially be extended to other disease states and immunological phenotypes. According to a later analysis, parvovirus B19, influenza, CMV and Epstein-Barr virus appeared linked to several top co-occurrence clusters. The cohort was sequenced for TCR beta chains only, and without alpha or paired-chain data the features that could be detected were limited. Because counts were too low, about 17 rarely observed V segments, including chromosome 9 orphons, were excluded from the earlier analysis of under 650 of the donors. Compared with equally common non-associated chains, HLA-associated TCR beta chains in a later analysis were more clonally expanded and had lower generation probabilities. In vitro tests confirmed that three of the cytomegalovirus-associated TCR beta chains recognize cytomegalovirus antigens. HLA typing was unavailable for some donors at each locus, so association tests used only the typed subset. In an earlier analysis of 587 of the donors, most TCR beta V segments appeared in productive rearrangements about 87% or about 30% of the time, broadly matching IMGT annotations. A later analysis found that TCR association rates varied across HLA loci, with DRB1 alleles showing the most associated TCRs and HLA-C alleles the fewest. V-gene and J-gene trimming of TCR beta chains was associated with a missense DCLRE1C variant in a later genetic analysis, and the association was replicated in an independent cohort. CMV serostatus was the only immune exposure information available for the cohort. The study gave a list of about 160 TCR beta chains associated with cytomegalovirus. Across donors, most TCR sequences were observed very rarely, whereas some public TCRs were present in many individuals. In a later analysis, 15,000 to 20,000 TCR beta sequences were associated with specific HLA alleles at a false discovery rate of 0.05. A further reported finding was that TCR beta sequences accurately predicted the HLA-A and HLA-B alleles for most subjects in the first cohort. The presence/absence analyses assumed that sequencing depth was roughly uniform across donors, and that assumption may not be true. Compared with the 666-donor mean, donors in an Asian-associated ancestry cluster had fewer N-insertions in productive TCRs, according to a later genetic analysis. Some IMGT-functional V segments, including TRBV6-2 and TRBV6-3, could not be told apart with the 87-base-pair reads, so those segments were excluded. Linkage disequilibrium might explain the correlated functional status among segregating V segments, but an unknown experimental factor could not be ruled out. In a later analysis, most CMV-associated TCR beta chains were found to appear HLA-restricted, with HLA associations seemingly driven largely by CMV exposure. The classifier was reported to diagnose cytomegalovirus status with high specificity and sensitivity in both the original cohort and the validation cohort. A cluster of highly shared sequence variants was judged likely to be a technical artifact of the sequencing pipeline.

The receptor was isolated from a female donor in good health and CMV-seronegative. This sequence uses TRBV4-3 and TRBJ1-1; the D gene cannot be named for sure. The sequenced material came from PBMCs. The CDR3 region has the sequence CASRTPRSTEAFF. The bases read TGCGCCAGCAGGACTCCCCGGAGCACTGAAGCTTTCTTT.